The present T cell receptor beta chain was sequenced within a study of blood T cell repertoires in COVID-19. The overall study: Whether acute or convalescent, the COVID-19 samples came from the United States, Italy and Spain.

In this sample, this clone turned up a few times. In the original processing: Amplified reference gene primers provided the basis for estimating nucleated cell counts. The protocol was immunoSEQ multiplex PCR, while the TCRdb copy is restricted to in-frame clones and leaves out a portion. That table gives V, J and clone size, and the DNA gave D and trimming. The table shows under 130,000 clones, with about four fifths occurring only once. The germline gives CDR1 MDHEN, CDR2 SYDVKM. The CDR3 runs to 14 residues. Unmatched junction bases numbered 6, after V lost 7 bases and J lost 7 bases. The sequence came from a human donor in a cohort sampled during active COVID-19. The V gene is TRBV28, the J gene TRBJ1-5; 11 positions agree with TRBD1. The material sequenced was peripheral blood. Here the CDR3 DNA reads TGTGCCAGCAAGATAGGGGACAGGGGGCAGCCCCAGCATTTT. It codes for CASKIGDRGQPQHF.